This TCR beta chain was retrieved from a study of blood T cell repertoires in COVID-19. Whole-study context: Sources were T cells, B-cell-depleted T cells, or PBMCs; the material itself was cDNA or gDNA.

Repertoires were generated with immunoSEQ multiplex PCR, while TCRdb's copy carries only in-frame clones and drops some. Of 250,000 to 300,000 clones listed, around 84% are singletons. This clone was observed once. The germline V and J ends were trimmed by 8 bases and 0 bases, with 18 bases remaining between them. The CDR3 loop spans 16 amino acids. Germline V lookup: CDR1 MDHEN, CDR2 SYDVKM. The chain joins TRBV28 to TRBJ2-3; D not resolved. The specimen sequenced was peripheral blood. The clonotype comes from a woman in her sixties or seventies with COVID-19, enrolled during active disease. Written as DNA, the CDR3 is TGTGCCAGCTCTAAGCGAGGAGCCTCTAGCACAGATACGCAGTATTTT. This gives the protein CASSKRGASSTDTQYF.